Listed below are T cell receptor beta chains from one sample, sequenced in a study. TCRdb redid the calling of the reads with MiXCR, one entry per CDR3 protein. The repertoire consists of about 5,800 distinct CDR3 sequences, with more than 8% occurring once and the leading ten covering roughly 5.4%. Sequenced material: CD4+ T cells from synovial fluid. These TCRs come from a human donor with rheumatoid arthritis. CDR3s include the opening cysteine and the closing phenylalanine or tryptophan. The D gene is left open where the match is weak. The listing skips clone size in some rows; elsewhere it reads once, few, many or a size class.

j_call v_call d_call clone_size cdr3_aa cdr3_nt
TRBJ2-4 TRBV11-2 - medium-sized CASSFFPGVNIQYF TGTGCCAGCAGCTTTTTTCCGGGAGTCAACATTCAGTACTTC
TRBJ2-1 TRBV7-3 - large CASSLNSGEQFF TGTGCCAGCAGCTTAAACTCCGGAGAGCAGTTCTTC
TRBJ1-1 TRBV18 TRBD1 many CASSPRGQGTTEAFF TGTGCCAGCTCACCACGGGGACAGGGGACCACTGAAGCTTTCTTT
TRBJ2-7 TRBV20-1 - many CSAQPAPQSEQYF TGCAGTGCCCAACCTGCCCCCCAGTCCGAGCAGTACTTC
TRBJ2-3 TRBV28 TRBD2 few CASNLSGRADTQYF TGTGCCAGCAACCTTAGCGGGAGAGCAGATACGCAGTATTTT
TRBJ1-1 TRBV20-1 - - CSARDEGGSTEAFF TGCAGTGCTAGAGATGAGGGGGGGTCGACTGAAGCTTTCTTT
TRBJ2-5 TRBV7-9 - medium-sized CASSFGETQYF TGTGCCAGCAGCTTCGGAGAGACCCAGTACTTC
TRBJ1-4 TRBV19 TRBD1 - CASSIADRGALNEKLFF TGTGCCAGTAGTATAGCGGACAGGGGGGCCCTAAATGAAAAACTGTTTTTT
TRBJ2-7 TRBV10-2 TRBD2 medium-sized CASSGTSGRSSYEQYF TGCGCCAGCAGCGGGACTAGCGGAAGGAGCTCCTACGAGCAGTACTTC
TRBJ1-5 TRBV24-1 - medium-sized CATFTGKSNQPQHF TGTGCCACCTTTACAGGGAAGAGCAATCAGCCCCAGCATTTT